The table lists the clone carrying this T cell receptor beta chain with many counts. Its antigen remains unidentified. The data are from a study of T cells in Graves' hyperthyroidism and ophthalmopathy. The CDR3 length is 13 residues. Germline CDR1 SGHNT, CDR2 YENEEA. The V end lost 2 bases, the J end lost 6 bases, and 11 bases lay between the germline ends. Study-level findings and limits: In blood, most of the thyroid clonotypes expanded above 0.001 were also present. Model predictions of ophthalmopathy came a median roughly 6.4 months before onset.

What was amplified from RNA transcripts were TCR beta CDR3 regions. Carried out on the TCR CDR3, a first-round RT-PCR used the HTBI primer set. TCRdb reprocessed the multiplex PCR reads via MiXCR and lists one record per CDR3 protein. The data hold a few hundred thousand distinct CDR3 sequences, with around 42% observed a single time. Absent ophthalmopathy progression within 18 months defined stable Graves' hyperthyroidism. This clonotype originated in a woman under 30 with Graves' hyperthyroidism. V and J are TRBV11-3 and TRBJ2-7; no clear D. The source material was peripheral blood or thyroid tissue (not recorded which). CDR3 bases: TGTGCCAGCAGCTTATACCCTGGGGTCGAGCAGTACTTC. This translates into CASSLYPGVEQYF.